These T cell receptor beta chains were read from a single sample in a study of cytomegalovirus exposure and HLA in healthy donors. Profiling relied on immunoSEQ multiplex PCR, and the TCRdb table lists in-frame clones only, not all of them. The sample lists about 280,000 clones, around nine tenths occurring once. Sequencing was carried out using PBMCs. The receptors stem from a woman younger than 35 in good health and CMV-seronegative. Each CDR3 is given with its conserved first and last residue.

12	TRBV2	TRBJ2-7	CASRGRVYEQYF
15	TRBV28	TRBJ1-2	CASSLPQGRNYGYTF
11	TRBV5-1	TRBJ2-7	CASSSGDEQYF
13	TRBV25-1	TRBJ1-2	CASSDGEGDGYTF
16	TRBV27	TRBJ2-1	CASSLYFASGNYEQFF
16	TRBV29-1	TRBJ1-1	CSVARWDREAGTEAFF
15	TRBV4-1	TRBJ1-4	CASRETTGTREKLFF
14	TRBV5-4	TRBJ2-7	CASRRDRGIGEQYF
16	TRBV6-1	TRBJ1-5	CASSDRGRGRNQPQHF
13	TRBV9	TRBJ1-1	CASSVGVSEEAFF
14	TRBV6-5	TRBJ1-2	CASTPFAGSYGYTF
16	TRBV27	TRBJ1-5	CASSLFGGGGNQPQHF
16	TRBV19	TRBJ2-3	CASSVTSGSVTDTQYF
17	TRBV5-1	TRBJ2-3	CASSLGSLAGGTDTQYF
14	TRBV28	TRBJ2-7	CASLDSHPSYEQYF
14	TRBV6-1	TRBJ2-5	CAGQMSGGQGTQYF